This TCR beta chain was obtained from a study of metastatic and nonmetastatic thyroid tumors. Overall study: Repertoire comparisons spanned blood and tumor or nodule tissue from malignant and benign thyroid patients.

Patients had received no treatment of any kind before thyroid surgery. Methods used by the authors: A distant-metastasis classifier for papillary thyroid cancer was built using CDR3 differences across clinicopathological groups. TCRdb re-clonotyped the PCR reads via MiXCR. It is TCRdb's table, rather than the study itself, that gives the V and J calls and clone size. The sample has 30,000 or so clones, 25% to 35% seen once. Whole-study results and caveats: Reportedly, malignant thyroid tumors had significantly higher TCR beta diversity than benign nodules, in blood and tumor.

Only a few counts were recorded for this clone. Antigen unknown. V shed 2 bases and J shed 2 bases, with 8 bases lying between them. CDR1 and CDR2 from the germline V gene are SGHTA and FQGNSA. This CDR3 contains 14 residues. Sequencing was performed on blood. The rearrangement uses TRBV7-2 and TRBJ2-3; D gene ambiguous. The TCR was taken from a female donor with papillary thyroid cancer or a benign thyroid nodule (not recorded which). Some clones in this sample may be carry-over from other donors' samples. As DNA, the CDR3 is TGTGCCAGCAGCTTATCGGTAAACACAGATACGCAGTATTTT. It yields the protein CASSLSVNTDTQYF.